A selection of T cell receptor beta chains follows, all from one sample in a study of blood T cell repertoires in COVID-19. Here immunoSEQ multiplex PCR was the method, and the copy in TCRdb shows in-frame clones only, minus some. Of roughly 380,000 clones listed, 80% to 90% were seen once; the top ten hold 1% to 1.5%. The sequencing sample was made of PBMCs or T cells enriched from blood (not recorded which). These receptors originate from a man aged 25 to 40 who had recovered from COVID-19. CDR3s include the opening cysteine and the closing phenylalanine or tryptophan. The order of the fields is J gene, D gene, CDR3 length, clone size, V gene, CDR3 protein, CDR3 DNA. The D gene is left open where the match is weak. Size is stated for part of the rows, as once, few or many counts, or as a class when the clone is expanded.

j_call: TRBJ2-2; d_call: .; cdr3_length: 11; clone_size: .; v_call: TRBV7-3; cdr3_aa: CASSSGGELFF; cdr3_nt: TGTGCCAGCAGTTCCGGGGGGGAGCTGTTTTTT
j_call: TRBJ1-2; d_call: .; cdr3_length: 14; clone_size: .; v_call: TRBV2; cdr3_aa: CASSEMFLYYGYTF; cdr3_nt: TGTGCCAGCAGTGAAATGTTCCTGTATTATGGCTACACCTTC
j_call: TRBJ2-7; d_call: .; cdr3_length: 11; clone_size: .; v_call: TRBV27; cdr3_aa: CATVDSYEQYF; cdr3_nt: TGTGCCACCGTAGACAGTTACGAGCAGTACTTC
j_call: TRBJ1-2; d_call: .; cdr3_length: 13; clone_size: .; v_call: TRBV2; cdr3_aa: CASSELGGRRYTF; cdr3_nt: TGTGCCAGCAGTGAACTGGGGGGGAGACGCTACACCTTC
j_call: TRBJ2-5; d_call: .; cdr3_length: 11; clone_size: once; v_call: TRBV13; cdr3_aa: CASSPRGTQYF; cdr3_nt: TGTGCCAGCAGCCCGAGAGGGACCCAGTACTTC
j_call: TRBJ2-7; d_call: TRBD1; cdr3_length: 14; clone_size: .; v_call: TRBV7-2; cdr3_aa: CASSPGTGVGQQYF; cdr3_nt: TGTGCCAGCAGCCCCGGGACAGGGGTCGGCCAGCAGTACTTC
j_call: TRBJ2-3; d_call: TRBD2; cdr3_length: 16; clone_size: .; v_call: TRBV7-9; cdr3_aa: CASSLGVGAGGDTQYF; cdr3_nt: TGTGCCAGCAGCTTAGGGGTCGGAGCGGGAGGAGATACGCAGTATTTT
j_call: TRBJ2-2; d_call: .; cdr3_length: 12; clone_size: once; v_call: TRBV19; cdr3_aa: CASSQYTGELFF; cdr3_nt: TGTGCCAGTAGCCAATACACCGGGGAGCTGTTTTTT
j_call: TRBJ1-3; d_call: .; cdr3_length: 14; clone_size: .; v_call: TRBV6-1; cdr3_aa: CASSEGGSGNTIYF; cdr3_nt: TGTGCCAGCAGTGAAGGAGGCTCTGGAAACACCATATATTTT
j_call: TRBJ1-5; d_call: .; cdr3_length: 15; clone_size: .; v_call: TRBV4-2; cdr3_aa: CASSPFAGSNQPQHF; cdr3_nt: TGTGCCAGCAGCCCGTTCGCGGGTAGCAATCAGCCCCAGCATTTT
j_call: TRBJ1-6; d_call: TRBD1; cdr3_length: 14; clone_size: .; v_call: TRBV19; cdr3_aa: CASNDRGENSPLHF; cdr3_nt: TGTGCCAGTAATGACAGGGGTGAAAATTCACCCCTCCACTTT
j_call: TRBJ1-2; d_call: .; cdr3_length: 10; clone_size: .; v_call: TRBV2; cdr3_aa: CAGARDGYTF; cdr3_nt: TGTGCCGGGGCAAGGGATGGCTACACCTTC
j_call: TRBJ2-1; d_call: TRBD2; cdr3_length: 17; clone_size: .; v_call: TRBV19; cdr3_aa: CASSIGIAGGLYNEQFF; cdr3_nt: TGTGCCAGTAGTATAGGAATAGCGGGGGGCCTTTACAATGAGCAGTTCTTC
j_call: TRBJ1-3; d_call: TRBD1; cdr3_length: 14; clone_size: .; v_call: TRBV2; cdr3_aa: CASRHRGPGNTIYF; cdr3_nt: TGTGCCAGCAGGCACAGGGGGCCTGGAAACACCATATATTTT
j_call: TRBJ1-2; d_call: TRBD1; cdr3_length: 12; clone_size: .; v_call: TRBV6-6; cdr3_aa: CASRDRDGGYTF; cdr3_nt: TGTGCCAGCAGGGACAGGGACGGTGGCTACACCTTC
j_call: TRBJ2-1; d_call: TRBD2; cdr3_length: 14; clone_size: .; v_call: TRBV2; cdr3_aa: CANSAGGVGNEQFF; cdr3_nt: TGTGCCAACTCGGCGGGGGGCGTGGGCAATGAGCAGTTCTTC